Described below is a single T cell receptor beta chain sequence and its context. Its antigen is still unknown. The data were taken from a study of cytomegalovirus exposure and HLA in healthy donors. Study-level points and caveats: There was a cluster of highly shared sequence variants that was likely a sequencing artifact.

PCR involved 60 Vbeta and 13 Jbeta primers. Data came from immunoSEQ multiplex PCR; TCRdb stores just in-frame clones and leaves some out. The table lists 65,000 to 90,000 clones. The CDR3 is made up of 19 amino acids. The trim removed 4 bases at V and 2 bases at J, leaving 14 bases unmatched. CDR1 is MGHRA and CDR2 is YSYEKL in the germline V gene. The chain couples TRBV4-1 to TRBJ2-2; 9 nucleotides agree with TRBD2. This clonotype was obtained from a man in his forties or fifties in good health and CMV-seronegative. Input material: PBMCs. This CDR3 reads CASSPGLATRRRNTGELFF. Written as DNA, the CDR3 is TGCGCCAGCAGCCCGGGACTAGCTACACGACGGAGAAACACCGGGGAGCTGTTTTTT.